The 23 T cell receptor beta chains reported below all come from one sample, sequenced in a study of shared clonotypes between healthy human individuals (dated by TCRdb to 2020 to 2021). The library came from the immunoSEQ multiplex PCR assay. Held by TCRdb, this immuneACCESS table contains in-frame sequences only and omits some clones. Under half of the omission traces to an unresolved V gene where checked; the cause of the rest is unknown. This sample holds roughly 2.6 million clones; approximately 90% were observed only once. The biggest ten clones account for 0.11% to 0.15% of the sample. What was sequenced was naive CD4+ T cells sorted from blood. The sample's cell subset or site, from its label and the paper: CD45RA+ positively selected. The receptors stem from a man between 18 and 29 years old in good health.

The genes are TRBV18 and TRBJ2-3; D gene unclear. CDR1 is KGHSH, CDR2 LQKENI, per germline. CDR3 length: 14 residues. Trimming left V 3 bases short and J 1 base short, with 8 bases between. CDR3 sequence: CASSPAQGTDTQYF. Written as DNA, the CDR3 is TGTGCCAGCTCACCCGCCCAGGGCACAGATACGCAGTATTTT. The entire variable domain, with the rest obtained from reference TRBV18 and TRBJ2-3, is as follows: NAGVMQNPRHLVRRRGQEARLRCSPMKGHSHVYWYRQLPEEGLKFMVYLQKENIIDESGMPKERFSAEFPKEGPSILRIQQVVRGDSAAYFCASSPAQGTDTQYFGPGTRLTVL.

V usage is TRBV4-1 and J usage is TRBJ2-7; the D gene is possibly TRBD2 (5 bases). Germline assignment: CDR1 MGHRA and CDR2 YSYEKL. The ends were cut back, 0 bases at V and 9 bases at J, with 12 bases in the middle. The CDR3 is 13 amino acids. CDR3 in amino acids: CASSQDVGSGQYF. DNA of the CDR3: TGCGCCAGCAGCCAAGATGTGGGGAGCGGGCAGTACTTC.

Comment on this clone: The junction and the germline gene differ at one end; a read error may be behind it. The sample carries other DNA sequences with the same CDR3. The chain recombines TRBV5-1 with TRBJ2-5; the match to TRBD2 covers 7 bases. This CDR3 spans 15 amino acids. The germline gives CDR1 SGHRS, CDR2 YFSETQ. The CDR3 coding sequence is TGCGCCAGCAGTTTGGGGGGGACCGGTGGGGAGACCCAGTACTTC. Its translation is CASSLGGTGGETQYF.

Comment on this clone: Other DNA sequences in the sample encode the same CDR3. J is TRBJ2-5 and V is TRBV7-2, with D unresolved. This CDR3 contains 11 residues. Germline CDR1 is SGHTA and CDR2 is FQGNSA. The ends were cut back, 3 bases at V and 5 bases at J, with 4 bases in the middle. This CDR3 is CASSLSETQYF. The CDR3 DNA sequence: TGTGCCAGCAGCTTGTCGGAGACCCAGTACTTC.

The chain employs TRBV19 and TRBJ2-3, with TRBD2 matching 8 bases. The length of the CDR3 is 14 residues. Trimming cost V 6 bases and J 5 bases; bases outside gene matches: 7. Germline V gene lookup returns CDR1 LNHDA and CDR2 SQIVND (reference sequence). CDR3 nucleotide sequence: TGTGCCAGTAGGACGGGGGGGCTGGGAGATACGCAGTATTTT. Translation: CASRTGGLGDTQYF.

This rearrangement joins TRBV18 to TRBJ2-3; 10 nucleotides match TRBD2. J gave up 5 bases and V 6 bases, and 11 bases lay outside the gene matches. The CDR3 spans 16 residues. Germline CDR1 and CDR2: KGHSH and LQKENI. CDR3 DNA: TGTGCCAGCTCCTCCGGACTAGCGGAAAGGATAGATACGCAGTATTTT. Protein sequence: CASSSGLAERIDTQYF. The full variable domain, completed using reference TRBV18 and TRBJ2-3, is NAGVMQNPRHLVRRRGQEARLRCSPMKGHSHVYWYRQLPEEGLKFMVYLQKENIIDESGMPKERFSAEFPKEGPSILRIQQVVRGDSAAYFCASSSGLAERIDTQYFGPGTRLTVL.

This rearrangement joins TRBV28 to TRBJ1-1; 10 bases are a match to TRBD1. V trimming: 5 bases; J trimming: 1 base; junction bases outside the gene matches: 4. The CDR3 sequence is 15 residues long. CDR1 MDHEN and CDR2 SYDVKM come from the germline V gene. CDR3 protein: CASSRGDRGNTEAFF. CDR3 DNA sequence: TGTGCCAGCAGTCGGGGGGACAGGGGGAACACTGAAGCTTTCTTT.

This clone came up once. The chain joins TRBV13 to TRBJ1-2; the D is unclear. There are 13 residues in the CDR3. The V and J ends lost 0 bases and 4 bases respectively, with 6 bases between them. From germline, CDR1 is PRHDT and CDR2 FYEKMQ (reference sequence). CDR3 coding DNA: TGTGCCAGCAGCTTAGGCCAGGCCTATGGCTACACCTTC. Amino acid sequence: CASSLGQAYGYTF.

This clone occurred a few times. The rearrangement links TRBV10-1 to TRBJ2-7; D uncertain. In germline, CDR1 is WNHNN, CDR2 SYGVQD (reference sequence). This CDR3 spans 11 amino acids. V was cut by 3 bases and J by 6 bases, with 6 bases left in between. The CDR3 spells CASSETSEQYF. The CDR3 nucleotides are TGCGCCAGCAGTGAAACATCCGAGCAGTACTTC.

The chain recombines TRBV10-3 with TRBJ1-1; D is possibly TRBD1 (6 bases). The CDR3 has 13 amino acids. Germline values: CDR1 ENHRY, CDR2 SYGVKD. V was trimmed by 6 bases and J by 1 base, leaving 9 bases between them. The DNA of the CDR3 is TGTGCCATCAGCAGGGGCCCGAACACTGAAGCTTTCTTT. It yields the protein CAISRGPNTEAFF.

The chain recombines TRBV29-1 with TRBJ1-1, with D tentatively TRBD1 (5 bases). This CDR3 region has 13 residues. Trimming removed 4 bases at V and 6 bases at J, with 15 bases between. Germline lookup yields CDR1 SQVTM and CDR2 ANQGSEA. CDR3 in amino acids: CSVARGGVAEAFF. In DNA form, the CDR3 reads TGCAGCGTTGCAAGGGGAGGTGTCGCTGAAGCTTTCTTT.

CDR3 amino acids: CASSDDGSPETQYF. In DNA form, the CDR3 reads TGCGCCAGCAGTGACGACGGGAGCCCAGAGACCCAGTACTTC. The chain employs TRBV10-1 and TRBJ2-5; the D gene is possibly TRBD2 (6 bases). The CDR3 has 14 amino acids. Per germline, CDR1 WNHNN and CDR2 SYGVQD (reference sequence). Trimming shortened V by 3 bases and J by 4 bases, and 12 bases separated the two germline ends.

The chain couples TRBV4-3 to TRBJ2-1; 9 bases agree with TRBD2. From germline, CDR1 is LGHNA and CDR2 YSLEER. V dropped 1 base and J dropped 12; count of bases not matched to a gene: 16. This CDR3 region has 17 residues. CDR3 region: CASSQVGSGTSRFGQFF. CDR3 bases: TGCGCCAGCAGCCAAGTAGGGTCCGGGACTAGCAGGTTCGGGCAGTTCTTC.

The chain combines TRBV18 with TRBJ2-2, with 7 bases aligning to TRBD2. The CDR3 totals 15 residues. Trimming cost V 3 bases and J 7 bases; bases outside gene matches: 8. The V gene's germline CDR1 is KGHSH and CDR2 LQKENI. CDR3 nucleotide sequence: TGTGCCAGCTCACCCGCCGCGGGAGTGATCGGGGAGCTGTTTTTT. Protein product: CASSPAAGVIGELFF.

Concerning this clone: Germline and junction disagree at one end, which may indicate a read error. This sequence joins TRBV4-3 and TRBJ2-7, with D uncertain. The CDR3 loop spans 11 amino acids. Per the germline V gene, CDR1 is LGHNA and CDR2 is YSLEER. CDR3 DNA: TGCGCCAGCAGCCAAGGGCACACGAAGGCCTTC. Translation: CASSQGHTKAF.

This chain links TRBV7-3 with TRBJ2-2; D may correspond to TRBD1 or TRBD2 (5 bases each). Trimming removed 5 bases from V and 2 bases from J, with 15 bases in between. Looked up from germline, CDR1 is SGHTA and CDR2 is FQGTGA. This CDR3 is built from 16 residues. The DNA for the CDR3 is TGTGCCAGCAGCCAGAAGGGGACCCCAAACACCGGGGAGCTGTTTTTT. Translated: CASSQKGTPNTGELFF.

The V call is TRBV7-8, the J call TRBJ1-2; D gene uncertain. The CDR3 is 17 residues long. Germline CDR1 SGHVS, CDR2 FQNEAQ. Trimming took 3 bases from V and 0 from J, leaving 17 bases between them. DNA of the CDR3: TGTGCCAGCAGCTTGAGGGCCGAGGGAGCGACTAACTATGGCTACACCTTC. Translation gives CASSLRAEGATNYGYTF.

The table lists this clone with a few counts. The rearrangement links TRBV6-5 to TRBJ1-1; possibly TRBD1 for D (6 bases). Trimming stripped 7 bases from V and 4 bases from J, with 13 bases between. CDR1 is MNHEY and CDR2 is SVGAGI in the germline V gene. The CDR3 is 13 residues long. CDR3 loop: CASTEQGLTEAFF. For the CDR3, the DNA is TGTGCCAGCACCGAACAGGGACTCACTGAAGCTTTCTTT.

V is TRBV18 and J is TRBJ2-2; D may be TRBD1 (6 bases). The CDR3 is made up of 14 amino acids. The germline gives CDR1 KGHSH, CDR2 LQKENI. V was pared by 5 bases and J by 3 bases, with 10 bases between. CDR3 loop: CASSGDIDTGELFF. CDR3 in DNA: TGTGCCAGCTCAGGGGACATAGACACCGGGGAGCTGTTTTTT.

This clone was seen once. The CDR3: CASSEGGPRGYTF. In DNA form, the CDR3 reads TGCGCCAGCAGTGAGGGGGGCCCGCGGGGCTACACCTTC. The genes are TRBV10-1 and TRBJ1-2; possible D gene TRBD1, 6 bases. This CDR3 region has 13 residues. V was clipped by 2 bases and J by 8 bases, with 12 bases between them. Germline CDR1 reads WNHNN; CDR2 reads SYGVQD (reference sequence).

This chain joins TRBV19 and TRBJ1-5, with D maybe TRBD1 (5 bases). Trimming removed 3 bases at V and 6 bases at J, with 18 bases between. Germline-derived CDR1 and CDR2 are LNHDA and SQIVND (reference sequence). The length of the CDR3 is 16 residues. In DNA, the CDR3 is TGTGCCAGTAGTATCGGGGTTGCGGGGGTCCCTCAGCCCCAGCATTTT. It specifies CASSIGVAGVPQPQHF.

The chain combines TRBV27 with TRBJ2-7, with TRBD2 identical over 9 bases. There are 15 residues in the CDR3. V trimming: 8 bases; J trimming: 4 bases; junction bases outside the gene matches: 12. Germline loops: CDR1 MNHEY, CDR2 SMNVEV (reference sequence). CDR3: CASDAPASGKYEQYF. The CDR3 region has the DNA TGTGCCAGCGACGCCCCAGCTAGCGGGAAGTACGAGCAGTACTTC.

The chain combines TRBV30 with TRBJ1-4; no clear D gene. Per germline, CDR1 GTSNPN and CDR2 SVGIG (reference sequence). Trimming took 0 bases from V and 4 from J, leaving 15 bases between them. The CDR3 has 16 amino acids. The CDR3 coding sequence is TGTGCCTGGAGTGTATTACGCACAGATCTTAATGAAAAACTGTTTTTT. It translates to CAWSVLRTDLNEKLFF.